This T cell receptor beta chain was identified during a study of siplizumab effects on memory and regulatory T cells (dated by TCRdb to the late 2010s). Broadly, across the study: The effect of the anti-CD2 antibody siplizumab on alloreactive T-cell subsets was examined in allogeneic mixed lymphocyte reactions constructed from human PBMCs.

Receptor libraries were prepared by the immunoSEQ multiplex PCR assay. The deep sequencing platform assayed around 10^5 TCR templates per sample. Genomic DNA extracted from sorted T cells was used for TCRbeta CDR3 sequencing. The published analysis was carried out like this. The R programming language was used for clonal analysis of the TCRbeta CDR3 data. Comparing unstimulated samples against CFSE-low samples taken after the reaction was how alloreactive CD4+ and CD8+ clones were defined. Regulatory or non-regulatory origin of alloreactive CD4+ clones was assigned by matching sequences to the sorted unstimulated Treg and non-Treg repertoires. Not all clones reach the TCRdb copy of this immuneACCESS table, which keeps in-frame sequences only. Checked studies attribute under half of the gap to unresolved V genes and leave the rest unexplained. Clonal size and the V and J genes are those of that table, whereas D and trimming came from the DNA. This sample comprises 90,000 to 95,000 clones, roughly 96% of them detected only once. The ten top clones hold 0.031% of the sample.

The research as a whole found: Compared with memory T cells, unstimulated naive T cells appeared more diverse, and naive cells seemed to make a substantial contribution to the alloresponse. The cumulative frequency of alloreactive sequences that could be traced back to unstimulated CD4+ memory T cells was significantly reduced by siplizumab. Because sequences at frequencies below about 10^-5 were poorly captured, only a minor fraction of alloreactive clones could be mapped back to unstimulated subsets. Among mappable alloreactive CD4+ clones, the Treg-derived fraction averaged about 70% with siplizumab versus around 27% in control reactions. For roughly 75-95% of proliferating CD4+ or CD8+ clones, no naive or memory phenotype could be assigned. Whether proliferating Tregs from siplizumab cultures were suppressive was not functionally confirmed.

Notes on this clone: This receptor's antigen is unknown. Per-nucleotide qualities are absent, and no much larger clonotype sits a single base away. Other DNA sequences in the sample encode the same CDR3.

In addition, sequencing in three donor pairs included unstimulated CD8+ effector memory subsets alongside CD4+ naive, CD8+ naive, CD8+ TEMRA and CD4+ memory subsets. Sorted unstimulated T cells, along with proliferating T cells recovered from mixed lymphocyte reactions, underwent TCRbeta CDR3 sequencing. Fresh whole blood from approximately ten HLA-typed healthy donors was used to isolate PBMCs. The junction shows trimming of 4 bases on V and 4 bases on J, plus 4 bases between the germline ends. Sequences KGHSH (CDR1) and LQKENI (CDR2) are obtained from the germline V gene. CDR3 length: 11 amino acids, cysteine to phenylalanine. Left in the record is the CDR3 DNA by itself, 33 bases read in frame from the first base.

Material for sequencing was naive CD4+ T cells sorted from blood. In light of the paper, this sample's cell subset or site label describes: unstimulated naive T cells. The chain employs TRBV18 and TRBJ2-5, with the D gene call left open. The source of this sequence is a human donor in good health. This receptor has the CDR3 CASSRGETQYF. The DNA is as follows: TGTGCCAGCTCACGGGGAGAGACCCAGTACTTC.